The 28 T cell receptor beta chains in this list originate from one sample, sequenced in a study of blood T cell repertoires in COVID-19 (dated by TCRdb to about 2020). Library prep was done by the immunoSEQ multiplex PCR assay. TCRdb took over this immuneACCESS table, retaining in-frame rearrangements with V and J assigned. Such tables are incomplete; in checked studies, under half of the missing clones stem from an unresolved V gene, and the remainder is unexplained. This sample gives about 170,000 clones in total; 85% to 95% of them show up just once. Roughly 4.5% of the sample belongs to the ten largest clones. Sequencing input: peripheral blood. The receptors were gathered from a woman aged 45 to 65 with acute or convalescent COVID-19.

V usage is TRBV19 and J usage is TRBJ1-5, with TRBD1 as a possible D gene (6 bases). CDR1 is LNHDA, CDR2 SQIVND, per germline (reference sequence). The V end was cut by 5 bases, the J end by 0 bases, with 11 bases between. The CDR3 sequence is 15 residues long. The CDR3 loop is CASSATGNSNQPQHF. Here the CDR3 DNA reads TGTGCCAGTAGTGCGACAGGTAATAGCAATCAGCCCCAGCATTTT.

The chain joins TRBV28 to TRBJ1-5, with 9 bases aligning to TRBD1. CDR3 length: 19 amino acids. Per germline, CDR1 MDHEN and CDR2 SYDVKM. Trimming took 5 bases from V and 0 from J; bases not matched to a gene: 14. The CDR3, as DNA: TGTGCCAGCAGTGCTTCAAACAGGGGGCCCGACAATAGCAATCAGCCCCAGCATTTT. Its protein product is CASSASNRGPDNSNQPQHF.

The rearrangement joins TRBV30 to TRBJ2-7; 8 bases map to TRBD2. Germline V gene data show CDR1 as GTSNPN and CDR2 as SVGIG (reference sequence). With 4 bases clipped from V and 2 bases from J, the junction kept 7 bases outside the gene matches. The CDR3 length is 14 residues. The chain's CDR3 is CAWTRSGGTYEQYF. DNA for the CDR3: TGTGCCTGGACTCGGAGCGGGGGCACCTACGAGCAGTACTTC.

The chain couples TRBV7-3 to TRBJ2-1, with D perhaps TRBD1 (7 bases). The CDR3 runs to 13 residues. The V end lost 8 bases, the J end lost 4 bases, and 12 bases lay between the germline ends. Per germline, CDR1 SGHTA and CDR2 FQGTGA. The CDR3 coding sequence is TGTGCCAGCGCGGCAGGGGGGTACAATGAGCAGTTCTTC. It translates to CASAAGGYNEQFF.

The chain is built from TRBV29-1 and TRBJ2-7, with D unresolved. V was clipped by 4 bases and J by 2 bases, with 12 bases between them. The germline CDR1 and CDR2 sequences are SQVTM and ANQGSEA. The CDR3 is 13 residues long. The CDR3 region has the DNA TGCAGCGTTGTAGACCCACGGGCCTACGAGCAGTACTTC. Translating gives CSVVDPRAYEQYF.

This sequence joins TRBV19 and TRBJ1-1; a possible D gene is TRBD1 (5 bases). Germline V gene data show CDR1 as LNHDA and CDR2 as SQIVND (reference sequence). This CDR3 contains 15 residues. Deletions cut 4 bases from V and 4 bases from J, with 16 bases between. CDR3 amino acids: CASSNSGRGSTEAFF. CDR3 in DNA: TGTGCCAGTAGTAACTCAGGTCGGGGGAGCACTGAAGCTTTCTTT. The entire variable domain, with the rest obtained from reference TRBV19 and TRBJ1-1, is as follows: DGGITQSPKYLFRKEGQNVTLSCEQNLNHDAMYWYRQDPGQGLRLIYYSQIVNDFQKGDIAEGYSVSREKKESFPLTVTSAQKNPTAFYLCASSNSGRGSTEAFFGQGTRLTVV.

The chain is built from TRBV13 and TRBJ1-1; D unclear. The germline V gene has CDR1 PRHDT and CDR2 FYEKMQ (reference sequence). Trimming removed 5 bases from V and 7 bases from J, with 11 bases in between. The CDR3 is made up of 12 amino acids. CDR3 residues: CASSQLRGEAFF. For the CDR3, the DNA is TGTGCCAGCAGCCAACTCCGGGGTGAAGCTTTCTTT.

The genes are TRBV28 and TRBJ2-2; TRBD1 is a possible D gene (5 bases). Between the trimmed V and J ends, which lost 7 bases and 0 bases, there was a span of 15 bases. The CDR3 length is 16 residues. Germline assignment: CDR1 MDHEN and CDR2 SYDVKM. CDR3 sequence (DNA): TGTGCCAGCAATCATAGGTGGACAACGAACACCGGGGAGCTGTTTTTT. Amino acid sequence: CASNHRWTTNTGELFF.

This chain joins TRBV3-1 (or the pseudogene TRBV3-2) and TRBJ2-7; tentative D call: TRBD1 (5 bases). The CDR3 runs to 16 residues. CDR1 is LGHDT, CDR2 YNNKEL, per germline (reference sequence). V lost 1 base and J lost 3, with 16 bases in between. This CDR3 reads CASSQVSQGFFYEQYF. In DNA, the CDR3 is TGTGCCAGCAGCCAAGTTTCCCAGGGTTTTTTCTACGAGCAGTACTTC.

The V call is TRBV19, the J call TRBJ2-1, with TRBD2 matching over 9 bases. The CDR3 spans 13 residues. V was pared by 4 bases and J by 7 bases, with 2 bases of the junction left unmatched. In germline, CDR1 is LNHDA, CDR2 SQIVND (reference sequence). CDR3 sequence reads: CASSTTSGNEQFF. CDR3 nucleotides: TGTGCCAGTAGTACGACTAGCGGTAATGAGCAGTTCTTC.

This chain joins TRBV7-2 and TRBJ2-7, with 9 bases aligning to TRBD2. Per the germline V gene, CDR1 is SGHTA and CDR2 is FQGNSA. V shed 1 base, J shed 2 bases, and the junction held 6 bases outside the gene matches. The length of the CDR3 is 16 residues. CDR3 nucleotides: TGTGCCAGCAGCTTAGTGGGAGCGGGAGGCACCTACGAGCAGTACTTC. This translates into CASSLVGAGGTYEQYF.

The chain links TRBV12-3 or TRBV12-4 to TRBJ1-2; D is perhaps TRBD1 (5 bases). Trimming pared 6 bases from V and 8 bases from J, leaving 16 bases between. The CDR3 runs to 13 residues. The CDR3 DNA reads TGTGCCAGCAGCGGGAGGGCGAACAGGGGCTACACCTTC. It encodes CASSGRANRGYTF.

The chain uses TRBV2 and TRBJ2-5, with D maybe TRBD1 (6 bases). V lost 1 base, J lost 9 bases, and 18 bases lay in between. Per germline, CDR1 SNHLY and CDR2 FYNNEI. The CDR3 extends over 15 amino acids. CDR3 loop: CASSEVGQSQGAQYF. The CDR3 DNA is TGTGCCAGCAGTGAAGTCGGACAGTCACAAGGGGCCCAGTACTTC.

V gene TRBV3-1 (or the pseudogene TRBV3-2) combines with J gene TRBJ1-1; unclear D gene. Trimming cost V 4 bases and J 0 bases, with 21 bases left between them. CDR3 length: 18 residues. Germline CDR1 and CDR2: LGHDT and YNNKEL (reference sequence). CDR3 amino acids: CASSPVPSDGEMNTEAFF. As DNA, the CDR3 is TGTGCCAGCAGCCCGGTCCCGTCAGACGGAGAAATGAACACTGAAGCTTTCTTT.

CDR3 sequence: CASSFGGSKETQYF. The CDR3 DNA follows: TGCGCCAGCAGCTTCGGGGGTTCTAAAGAGACCCAGTACTTC. The chain combines TRBV5-1 with TRBJ2-5; tentatively, D is TRBD2 (6 bases). Germline V gives CDR1 SGHRS, CDR2 YFSETQ. Trimming took off 2 bases at V and 3 bases at J, with 11 bases between the two ends. The CDR3 length is 14 residues.

The V call is TRBV15, the J call TRBJ2-2; 9 bases are shared with TRBD1. Trimming cost V 5 bases and J 4 bases; bases outside gene matches: 8. The CDR3 consists of 16 residues. CDR1 is LNHNV, CDR2 YYDKDF, per germline (reference sequence). The CDR3: CATSGRTGASTGELFF. CDR3 sequence (DNA): TGTGCCACCAGCGGCAGGACAGGGGCGTCCACCGGGGAGCTGTTTTTT.

V usage is TRBV5-8 and J usage is TRBJ1-6, with TRBD1 matching over 7 bases. Germline V gene data show CDR1 as SGHTS and CDR2 as YDEGEE. The trim removed 0 bases at V and 8 bases at J, leaving 5 bases unmatched. This CDR3 has 15 amino acids. The chain's CDR3 is CASSLGDRGDSPLHF. DNA for the CDR3: TGTGCCAGCAGCTTGGGGGACAGAGGGGATTCACCCCTCCACTTT.

This clone was counted a few times. This chain links TRBV6-5 with TRBJ2-2; 9 bases line up with TRBD1. The germline V gene has CDR1 MNHEY and CDR2 SVGAGI. Unmatched junction bases numbered 2, after V lost 2 bases and J lost 4 bases. The CDR3 covers 15 residues. The CDR3 bases are TGTGCCAGCAGTTACACAGGGGGCGGCACCGGGGAGCTGTTTTTT. Amino acids: CASSYTGGGTGELFF.

This clone was observed a single time. The chain combines TRBV19 with TRBJ1-3; 7 bases match TRBD1. The CDR3 consists of 16 residues. V shed 7 bases and J 0 bases; nucleotides not matched to a gene: 9. Germline lookup yields CDR1 LNHDA and CDR2 SQIVND (reference sequence). The CDR3 DNA is TGTGCCAGTATGCAGGGGGACAGCCTCTCTGGAAACACCATATATTTT. It specifies CASMQGDSLSGNTIYF.

The chain carries TRBV5-4 and TRBJ1-1; D might be TRBD1 (5 bases). Germline CDR1 SGHNT, CDR2 YYREEE (reference sequence). This CDR3 is 17 amino acids long. Trimming removed 4 bases from V and 1 base from J, with 20 bases in between. CDR3 sequence reads: CASSPDGGTGRNTEAFF. CDR3 sequence (DNA): TGTGCCAGCAGCCCGGATGGGGGGACCGGCAGGAACACTGAAGCTTTCTTT.

The CDR3 loop is CASTSGGESQFF. CDR3 sequence (DNA): TGTGCCAGCACCTCAGGAGGCGAATCGCAGTTCTTC. V and J are TRBV3-1 (or the pseudogene TRBV3-2) and TRBJ2-1; tentative D call: TRBD2 (5 bases). Germline lookup yields CDR1 LGHDT and CDR2 YNNKEL (reference sequence). The CDR3 contains 12 residues. The V and J ends lost 7 bases and 12 bases respectively, with 16 bases between them.

About this clone itself: Other DNA sequences within the sample encode an identical CDR3. This sequence joins TRBV5-1 and TRBJ1-1; D is perhaps TRBD1 (5 bases). V was cut by 0 bases and J by 0 bases, with 6 bases left in between. This CDR3 contains 14 residues. Germline V gene sequence: CDR1 SGHRS, CDR2 YFSETQ. CDR3 DNA: TGCGCCAGCAGCTTGGACAGGCTGAACACTGAAGCTTTCTTT. Protein sequence: CASSLDRLNTEAFF.

This chain joins TRBV24-1 and TRBJ1-2; TRBD1 might be the D (6 bases). V lost 3 bases and J lost 4, with 17 bases in between. The CDR3 is 16 amino acids. The germline V gene encodes CDR1 KGHDR and CDR2 SFDVKD. CDR3 amino acids: CATSDPGTRSPYGYTF. CDR3 nucleotide sequence: TGTGCCACCAGTGATCCCGGGACAAGAAGCCCCTATGGCTACACCTTC.

The chain's CDR3 is CATKETDRGTGGYTF. CDR3 sequence (DNA): TGTGCCACAAAAGAGACGGACAGGGGGACCGGTGGCTACACCTTC. The chain employs TRBV19 and TRBJ1-2, with 10 bases fitting TRBD1. From germline, CDR1 is LNHDA and CDR2 SQIVND (reference sequence). This CDR3 spans 15 amino acids. V gave up 10 bases and J gave up 7 bases; unmatched junction bases: 15.

The chain employs TRBV11-1 and TRBJ1-1, with D possibly TRBD1 on 5 matching bases. Trimming removed 5 bases from V and 5 bases from J, with 12 bases in between. Germline V CDR1 and CDR2: SGHAT, FQDESV (reference sequence). The CDR3 sequence is 13 residues long. The CDR3 protein is CASSGGGGTEAFF. As DNA, the CDR3 is TGTGCCAGCAGCGGCGGGGGAGGGACTGAAGCTTTCTTT.

The chain joins TRBV3-1 (or the pseudogene TRBV3-2) to TRBJ1-1; D remains ambiguous. V was clipped by 4 bases and J by 5 bases, with 8 bases between them. CDR3 size: 12 residues. CDR1 and CDR2 (germline): LGHDT, YNNKEL (reference sequence). CDR3 sequence: CASSRRSTEAFF. Here the CDR3 DNA reads TGTGCCAGCAGCCGGAGGTCTACTGAAGCTTTCTTT.

The chain joins TRBV24-1 to TRBJ2-2, with D tentatively TRBD2 (5 bases). Germline loops: CDR1 KGHDR, CDR2 SFDVKD. The CDR3 length is 16 residues. V shed 0 bases and J shed 3 bases, with 10 bases lying between them. The CDR3 is CATSDLEPLDTGELFF. Written as DNA, the CDR3 is TGTGCCACCAGTGATTTGGAGCCACTAGACACCGGGGAGCTGTTTTTT.

V is TRBV23-1 and J is TRBJ1-5, with 7 bases identical to TRBD1. TRBV23-1 is placed among ORFs of uncertain function. V shed 2 bases, J shed 1 base, and the junction held 8 bases outside the gene matches. The CDR3 is 17 amino acids. DNA of the CDR3: TGCGCCAGCAGTCAAATTATGACAGGGTCGAGCAATCAGCCCCAGCATTTT. As protein: CASSQIMTGSSNQPQHF.